The clone carrying this T cell receptor (beta chain) appeared many times. What it binds is not known. This record belongs to a study of T-cell reconstitution after alpha-beta-depleted transplantation in children. Points from the study as a whole: The study traced high day-60 TCRbeta diversity in some patients to surviving recipient T cells and thymic progenitors. There were reportedly several hundred expanded graft clones from which alpha-beta T cells came about two months after transplant. From newly produced T cells came most of the T-cell counts and diversity one year after transplant.

Germline CDR1 ENHRY, CDR2 SYGVKD. V lost 7 bases to trimming and J lost 7 bases, with 12 bases between them. The CDR3 is 12 residues long. Preparing the TCRbeta library involved the use of unique molecular identifiers. TCRdb recomputed calls from the PCR reads with MiXCR, one row per CDR3 protein. This sample has some 300,000 distinct CDR3 sequences, with just over 7.5% found just once. The V and J genes are TRBV10-3 and TRBJ2-3; D remains ambiguous. The TCR comes from a female patient aged 2-10 years who had a stem cell transplant for Fanconi anemia, so the T cells may come from the graft donor. This specimen consisted of peripheral blood, obtained 360 days after TCRalphabeta/CD19-depleted stem cell transplant. The CDR3 spells CAITDSSYTQYF. CDR3 sequence (DNA): TGTGCCATCACAGACTCTTCCTATACGCAGTATTTT.